This TCR beta chain was identified in a study of cytomegalovirus exposure and HLA in healthy donors. Findings and limits, study-wide: Most TCR sequences showed up rarely, but some public TCRs showed up in many donors. Reports showed the classifier diagnosing cytomegalovirus status with high specificity and sensitivity. Among the CMV-associated chains, a few were confirmed in vitro as specific for CMV antigens. The study put some 150 TCR beta chains on its list as cytomegalovirus-associated.

Clones were sequenced by immunoSEQ multiplex PCR, and TCRdb holds only the in-frame ones, with some missing. The data show 260,000 or so clones, with more than 75% seen just once and 0.92% held by the top ten. In the case of this clone: Its antigen is currently unknown.

The clonotype was recovered from a woman aged 18-30 years in good health and CMV-seronegative. Source material: PBMCs.

CDR3 DNA sequence: TGTGCCAGCAGTTTCACCCTAGCACTAGCGGGAAGGTGGACCTACGAGCAGTACTTC. Translating gives CASSFTLALAGRWTYEQYF. The gene calls are TRBV28 and TRBJ2-7, with 10 bases aligning to TRBD2. Germline assignment: CDR1 MDHEN and CDR2 SYDVKM. This CDR3 has 19 amino acids. Unmatched junction bases numbered 16, after V lost 3 bases and J lost 2 bases.